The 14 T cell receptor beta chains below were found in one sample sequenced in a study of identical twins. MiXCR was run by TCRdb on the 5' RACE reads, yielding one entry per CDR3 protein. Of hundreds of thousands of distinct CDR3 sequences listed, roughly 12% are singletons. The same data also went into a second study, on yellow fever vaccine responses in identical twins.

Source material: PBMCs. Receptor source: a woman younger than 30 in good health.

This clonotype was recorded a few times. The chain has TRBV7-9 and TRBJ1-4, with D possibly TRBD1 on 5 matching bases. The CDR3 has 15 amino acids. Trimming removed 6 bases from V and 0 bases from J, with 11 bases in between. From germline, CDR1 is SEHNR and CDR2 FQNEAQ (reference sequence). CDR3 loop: CASRDTGSTNEKLFF. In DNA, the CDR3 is TGTGCCAGCAGGGATACAGGTTCAACTAATGAAAAACTGTTTTTT.

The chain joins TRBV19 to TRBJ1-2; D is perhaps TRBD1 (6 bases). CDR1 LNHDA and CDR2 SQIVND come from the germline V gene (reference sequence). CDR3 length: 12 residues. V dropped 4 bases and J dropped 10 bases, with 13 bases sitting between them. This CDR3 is CASSTPRGHYTF. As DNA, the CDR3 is TGTGCCAGTAGTACCCCCAGGGGACACTACACCTTC.

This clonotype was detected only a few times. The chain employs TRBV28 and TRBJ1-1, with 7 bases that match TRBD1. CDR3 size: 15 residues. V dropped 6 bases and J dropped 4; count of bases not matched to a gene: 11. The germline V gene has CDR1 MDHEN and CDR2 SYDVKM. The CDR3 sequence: CASRRITGVSTEAFF. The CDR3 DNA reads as TGTGCCAGCAGAAGAATCACAGGGGTGAGCACTGAAGCTTTCTTT.

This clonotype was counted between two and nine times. The CDR3 here is CASSEAETAQYF. CDR3 nucleotide sequence: TGTGCCAGCAGTGAAGCAGAGACGGCCCAGTACTTC. This chain links TRBV2 with TRBJ2-5; D remains unclear. Germline V gives CDR1 SNHLY, CDR2 FYNNEI. There are 12 residues in the CDR3. V shed 0 bases and J shed 9 bases, with 8 bases lying between them.

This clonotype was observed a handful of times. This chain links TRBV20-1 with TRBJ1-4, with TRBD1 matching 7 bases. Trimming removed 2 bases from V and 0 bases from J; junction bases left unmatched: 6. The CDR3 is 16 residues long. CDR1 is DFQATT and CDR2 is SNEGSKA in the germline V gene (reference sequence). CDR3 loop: CSARPTGWATNEKLFF. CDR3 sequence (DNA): TGCAGTGCTAGACCGACAGGGTGGGCAACTAATGAAAAACTGTTTTTT.

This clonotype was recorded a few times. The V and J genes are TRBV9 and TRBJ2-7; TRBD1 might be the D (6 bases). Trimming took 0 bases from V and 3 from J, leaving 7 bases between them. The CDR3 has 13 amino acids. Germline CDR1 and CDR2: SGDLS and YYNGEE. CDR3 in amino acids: CASSVAGDYEQYF. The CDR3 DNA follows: TGTGCCAGCAGCGTAGCAGGGGACTACGAGCAGTACTTC.

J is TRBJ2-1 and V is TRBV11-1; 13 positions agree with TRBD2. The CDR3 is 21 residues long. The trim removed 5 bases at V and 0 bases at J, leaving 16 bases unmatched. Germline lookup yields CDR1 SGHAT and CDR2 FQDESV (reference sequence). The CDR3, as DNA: TGTGCCAGCAGCCCAACGAGCCCAGGGACTAGCGGGGATAGCTCCTACAATGAGCAGTTCTTC. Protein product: CASSPTSPGTSGDSSYNEQFF.

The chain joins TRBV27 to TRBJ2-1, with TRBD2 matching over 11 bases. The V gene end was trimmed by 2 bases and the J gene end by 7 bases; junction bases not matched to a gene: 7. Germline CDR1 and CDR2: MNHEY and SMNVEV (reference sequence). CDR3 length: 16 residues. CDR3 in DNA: TGTGCCAGCAGTTTACGGGGTAGCGGGGGGGTGAATGAGCAGTTCTTC. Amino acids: CASSLRGSGGVNEQFF.

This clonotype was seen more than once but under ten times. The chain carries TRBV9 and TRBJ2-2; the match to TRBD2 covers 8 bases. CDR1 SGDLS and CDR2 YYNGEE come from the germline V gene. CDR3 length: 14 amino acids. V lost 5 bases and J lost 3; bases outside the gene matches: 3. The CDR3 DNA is TGTGCCAGCAGGTCCGGGGGGGACACCGGGGAGCTGTTTTTT. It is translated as CASRSGGDTGELFF.

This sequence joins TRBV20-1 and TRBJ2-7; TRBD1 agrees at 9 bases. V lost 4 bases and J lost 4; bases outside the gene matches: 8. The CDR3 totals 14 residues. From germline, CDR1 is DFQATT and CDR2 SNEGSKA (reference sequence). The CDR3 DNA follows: TGCAGTGCTACCGTTAAAGGACAGGGGTACGAGCAGTACTTC. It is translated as CSATVKGQGYEQYF.

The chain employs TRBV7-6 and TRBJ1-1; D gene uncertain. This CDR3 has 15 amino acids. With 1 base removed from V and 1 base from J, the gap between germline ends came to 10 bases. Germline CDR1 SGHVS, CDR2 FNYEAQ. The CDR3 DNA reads TGTGCCAGCAGCTTAGTGCTGAAGAAGAACACTGAAGCTTTCTTT. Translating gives CASSLVLKKNTEAFF.

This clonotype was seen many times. The CDR3 here is CAISGGRGSYGYTF. The CDR3, as DNA: TGTGCCATCAGTGGGGGACGGGGATCCTATGGCTACACCTTC. The chain couples TRBV10-3 to TRBJ1-2, with D maybe TRBD1 (5 bases). The V gene lost 4 bases and the J gene lost 4 bases, with 13 bases spanning the gap. Germline values: CDR1 ENHRY, CDR2 SYGVKD. The CDR3 is 14 amino acids.

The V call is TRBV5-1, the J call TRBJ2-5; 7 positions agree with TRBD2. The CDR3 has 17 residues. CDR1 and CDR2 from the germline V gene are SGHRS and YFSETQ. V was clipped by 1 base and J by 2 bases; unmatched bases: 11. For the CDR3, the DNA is TGCGCCAGCAGCTTGTGGGCAAGAGCAGCGGGGCAAGAGACCCAGTACTTC. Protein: CASSLWARAAGQETQYF.

Written as DNA, the CDR3 is TGTGCCAGCAGCTCCCGACAGGGGCCGGAGGAGACCCAGTACTTC. Amino acids: CASSSRQGPEETQYF. The chain couples TRBV3-1 to TRBJ2-5; TRBD1 matches 8 bases. CDR1 and CDR2 from the germline V gene are LGHDT and YNNKEL (reference sequence). With 5 bases clipped from V and 5 bases from J, the junction kept 10 bases outside the gene matches. The CDR3 spans 15 residues.